This T cell receptor (beta chain) was observed in a study of blood T cells in healthy people across ages. Alongside a J-beta primer mix, a sample-barcoded 5' primer served in a second PCR lasting about 7 to 12 cycles. Using its own MiXCR run on the 5' RACE reads, TCRdb lists one record per CDR3 protein. Here the sample spans about 720,000 distinct CDR3 sequences, approximately 22% being singletons. This clonotype has just one count. Deletions cut 5 bases from V and 7 bases from J, with 18 bases between. CDR3 size: 15 residues. Germline values: CDR1 MNHEY, CDR2 SVGAGI. The chain combines TRBV6-5 with TRBJ1-5, with a weak D call TRBD1 (6 bases). The receptor's source is a man aged 65 to 79 in good health. Sequenced: blood. The CDR3 coding sequence is TGTGCCAGCAGTCGCCAGAGGGAGGGGGGCCAGCCCCAGCATTTT. It encodes CASSRQREGGQPQHF.